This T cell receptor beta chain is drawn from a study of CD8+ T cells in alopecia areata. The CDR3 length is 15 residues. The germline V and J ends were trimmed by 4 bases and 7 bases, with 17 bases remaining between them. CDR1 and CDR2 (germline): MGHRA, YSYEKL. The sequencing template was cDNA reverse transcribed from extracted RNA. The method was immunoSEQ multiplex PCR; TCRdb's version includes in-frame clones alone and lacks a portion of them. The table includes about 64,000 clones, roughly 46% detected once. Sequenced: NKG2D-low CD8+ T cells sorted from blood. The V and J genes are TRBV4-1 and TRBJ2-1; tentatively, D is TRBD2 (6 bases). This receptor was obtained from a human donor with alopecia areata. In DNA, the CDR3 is TGCGCCAGCAGCCCCCGACTAGGGCCCTTTAATGAGCAGTTCTTC. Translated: CASSPRLGPFNEQFF.